This T cell receptor (beta chain) stems from a study of patients and donors after allogeneic stem cell transplantation (TCRdb year 2020). The V and J ends are trimmed by 0 bases and 6 bases, leaving 11 bases between them. CDR1 and CDR2, per the germline V gene, are SGHRS and YFSETQ. From its cysteine to its phenylalanine, the CDR3 spans 14 amino acids. CDR3 DNA only is kept here, 42 bases in frame from base 1. Of note for this clonotype: It lacks a known antigen. Base quality data are lacking; no much larger clone is found one base away.

The method was RT-PCR. The listed sequencing device is NextSeq 550. The public reads were reprocessed in TCRdb via fastp at Q25 and MiXCR, keeping in-frame beta chains. Rows merge per CDR3 protein into single entries with the most common DNA and genes. The sample records about 210,000 distinct CDR3 sequences, around two fifths of which are singletons. Of the sample, 11% falls within the top ten clones. This TCR derives from a human donor who was either an allogeneic HSCT recipient or a stem cell or donor lymphocyte infusion donor (not recorded which). It is not recorded whose cells these are; they may come from a transplant donor. The V gene is TRBV5-1 and the J gene is TRBJ2-3; the D gene is perhaps TRBD1, on 6 matching bases. Sequenced sample: blood, either unsorted or a sorted T cell fraction (not recorded which). CDR3 sequence: CASSLGQGLDTQYF. In nucleotide form, the sequence is TGCGCCAGCAGCTTGGGCCAGGGGTTGGATACGCAGTATTTT.